This TCR beta chain was documented in a study of blood T cell repertoires in COVID-19. Study-level information: Italy, Spain and the United States were the sources of the convalescent and acute COVID-19 samples. T cells, B-cell-depleted T cells, or PBMCs supplied cDNA or gDNA.

CDR1 is SGHRS and CDR2 is YFSETQ in the germline V gene. V shed 1 base and J shed 7 bases, with 9 bases lying between them. The CDR3 has 13 residues. Seattle's enrolled individuals joined amid active infection and were then monitored longitudinally. In the authors' workflow: Nucleated cell counts were estimated from reference gene primer amplification. Here immunoSEQ multiplex PCR was the method, and the copy in TCRdb shows in-frame clones only, minus some. That table is the source of V, J and clone size, and D and trimming were worked out from the DNA. The sample holds 150,000 to 200,000 clones; more than 80% are singletons and the top ten take about 12%.

The sequence was collected from a woman of 80 years or more with COVID-19, enrolled during active disease. V usage is TRBV5-1 and J usage is TRBJ2-1; tentatively, D is TRBD1 (6 bases). Sequencing used peripheral blood. The CDR3 bases are TGCGCCAGCAGCTTGACAGGGTGGAATGAGCAGTTCTTC. Its translation: CASSLTGWNEQFF.